These 9 T cell receptor beta chains originate from one sample sequenced in a study of T-cell memory formation after mild COVID-19. TCRdb used MiXCR to reprocess the 5' RACE reads, holding one entry per CDR3 protein. The table records fewer than 250,000 distinct CDR3 sequences, 27% of them present only once. The specimen sequenced was PBMCs or a T cell subset sorted from them (not recorded which). All receptors derive from an adult woman who had mild COVID-19 (a few samples of this study predate the infection). Cell type and time point are not known.

The chain uses TRBV18 and TRBJ2-7; the match to TRBD1 covers 8 bases. Trimming at V came to 0 bases and at J to 0 bases, leaving 4 bases not matched to a gene. The CDR3 contains 16 residues. The germline gives CDR1 KGHSH, CDR2 LQKENI. The CDR3 protein is CASSPPWTGSSYEQYF. CDR3 in DNA: TGTGCCAGCTCACCACCGTGGACAGGGAGCTCCTACGAGCAGTACTTC.

This clonotype was picked up a small number of times. V and J are TRBV27 and TRBJ2-7, with D perhaps matching TRBD1 or TRBD2 (5 bases each). The germline V gene has CDR1 MNHEY and CDR2 SMNVEV (reference sequence). CDR3 length: 14 residues. V was clipped by 2 bases and J by 2 bases, with 10 bases between them. The CDR3 protein is CASSLEGRPYEQYF. DNA for the CDR3: TGTGCCAGCAGTTTAGAGGGGCGCCCCTACGAGCAGTACTTC.

J is TRBJ2-1 and V is TRBV9; 8 bases line up with TRBD2. This CDR3 has 15 residues. Germline trimming cut 0 bases from V and 6 bases from J; bases unmatched to any gene: 5. The V gene's germline CDR1 is SGDLS and CDR2 YYNGEE. The CDR3 DNA reads TGTGCCAGCAGCGTAGAACTAGCGGTGGCCAATGAGCAGTTCTTC. Translation: CASSVELAVANEQFF.

This chain connects TRBV18 to TRBJ2-1; 11 bases are shared with TRBD2. V lost 2 bases and J lost 7; bases outside the gene matches: 4. Germline assignment: CDR1 KGHSH and CDR2 LQKENI. This CDR3 is 15 amino acids long. CDR3: CASSPTSGGRNEQFF. CDR3 sequence (DNA): TGTGCCAGCTCACCAACTAGCGGGGGTCGGAATGAGCAGTTCTTC. Combining the CDR3 with reference TRBV18 and TRBJ2-1 gives the whole variable domain NAGVMQNPRHLVRRRGQEARLRCSPMKGHSHVYWYRQLPEEGLKFMVYLQKENIIDESGMPKERFSAEFPKEGPSILRIQQVVRGDSAAYFCASSPTSGGRNEQFFGPGTRLTVL.

This clonotype was seen a few times. J is TRBJ2-1 and V is TRBV7-2; D call uncertain. CDR1 and CDR2 from the germline V gene are SGHTA and FQGNSA. The V end was cut by 1 base, the J end by 1 base, with 5 bases between. The CDR3 contains 14 residues. The CDR3 loop is CASSLEVSYNEQFF. The CDR3 nucleotides are TGTGCCAGCAGCTTAGAGGTTTCCTACAATGAGCAGTTCTTC. The entire variable domain, with the rest obtained from reference TRBV7-2 and TRBJ2-1, is as follows: GAGVSQSPSNKVTEKGKDVELRCDPISGHTALYWYRQSLGQGLEFLIYFQGNSAPDKSGLPSDRFSAERTGGSVSTLTIQRTQQEDSAVYLCASSLEVSYNEQFFGPGTRLTVL.

This clonotype has just a few counts. The chain has TRBV7-9 and TRBJ1-4; D may be TRBD1 (5 bases). V lost 4 bases and J 0 bases, leaving 15 bases between the germline ends. CDR3 length: 17 residues. CDR1 is SEHNR, CDR2 FQNEAQ, per germline (reference sequence). The CDR3 DNA sequence: TGTGCCAGCAGCTGGGGACGGACCGCGGCAACTAATGAAAAACTGTTTTTT. Its protein product is CASSWGRTAATNEKLFF.

The chain combines TRBV5-1 with TRBJ2-3; 8 positions agree with TRBD2. The CDR3 contains 14 residues. From germline, CDR1 is SGHRS and CDR2 YFSETQ. V dropped 4 bases and J dropped 1; count of bases not matched to a gene: 2. The CDR3 DNA follows: TGCGCCAGCAGCCAGACTAGCGGCACAGATACGCAGTATTTT. It encodes CASSQTSGTDTQYF.

This clonotype was seen only a few times. The V call is TRBV20-1, the J call TRBJ1-4, with a possible D match to TRBD1 (5 bases). The germline gives CDR1 DFQATT, CDR2 SNEGSKA (reference sequence). V was cut by 0 bases and J by 3 bases, with 11 bases left in between. CDR3 length: 15 residues. CDR3 loop: CSARDQGWANEKLFF. CDR3 nucleotide sequence: TGCAGTGCTAGAGATCAGGGCTGGGCTAATGAAAAACTGTTTTTT.

This clonotype was observed a few times. The rearrangement joins TRBV29-1 to TRBJ1-1; perhaps TRBD1 as D (6 bases). This CDR3 contains 12 residues. The germline gives CDR1 SQVTM, CDR2 ANQGSEA. Trimming removed 7 bases at V and 12 bases at J, with 21 bases between. The CDR3 is CSAERGLLGTFF. The CDR3 DNA reads TGCAGCGCGGAACGGGGGCTTCTGGGAACTTTCTTT.